This T cell receptor (beta chain) was profiled in a study of spatial heterogeneity in lung cancer. Study in general: PBMC samples from follow-up, where available, were sequenced a median of roughly 2 years after resection.

TCRdb redid the calling of the 5' RACE reads with MiXCR, one entry per CDR3 protein. The sample consists of about 120,000 distinct CDR3 sequences, more than 10% of them appearing once. The ends were cut back, 1 base at V and 4 bases at J, with 13 bases in the middle. From germline, CDR1 is SEHNR and CDR2 FQNEAQ (reference sequence). The CDR3 is 15 residues long. Time point meaning: blood at routine non-recurrence follow-up after resection. Unsorted whole RNA of tumor, nontumor lung or frozen PBMC was sequenced. This receptor was taken from a male donor with early-stage non-small cell lung cancer. The rearrangement links TRBV7-9 to TRBJ2-5; D unresolved. The specimen comprised PBMCs, sampled at follow-up. The CDR3 here is CASSLESRVRETQYF. In DNA, the CDR3 is TGTGCCAGCAGCTTAGAGTCTCGGGTCCGAGAGACCCAGTACTTC.